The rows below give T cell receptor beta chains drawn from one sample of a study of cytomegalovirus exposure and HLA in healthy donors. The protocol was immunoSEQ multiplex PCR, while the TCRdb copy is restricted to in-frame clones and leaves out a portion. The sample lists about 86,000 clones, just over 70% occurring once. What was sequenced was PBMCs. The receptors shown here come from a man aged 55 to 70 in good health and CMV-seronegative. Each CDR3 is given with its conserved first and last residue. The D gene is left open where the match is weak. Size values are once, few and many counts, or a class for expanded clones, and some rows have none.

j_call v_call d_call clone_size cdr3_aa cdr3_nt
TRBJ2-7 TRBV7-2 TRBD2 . CASSSLAGGPYEQYF TGTGCCAGCAGCTCGCTAGCGGGGGGGCCCTACGAGCAGTACTTC
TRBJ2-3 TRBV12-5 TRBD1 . CASGSGQQRTDTQYF TGTGCTAGTGGTTCGGGACAGCAACGCACAGATACGCAGTATTTT
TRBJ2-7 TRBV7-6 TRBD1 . CASSPRQGSSYEQYF TGTGCCAGCAGCCCCAGACAGGGGAGCTCCTACGAGCAGTACTTC
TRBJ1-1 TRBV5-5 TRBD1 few CASSLDRGANTEAFF TGTGCCAGCAGCTTAGACAGGGGGGCGAACACTGAAGCTTTCTTT
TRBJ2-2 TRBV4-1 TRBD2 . CASSRTGLATGELFF TGCGCCAGCAGCCGTACGGGACTAGCAACCGGGGAGCTGTTTTTT
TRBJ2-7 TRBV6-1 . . CASSEGWRGEQYF TGTGCCAGCAGTGAAGGATGGAGGGGAGAGCAGTACTTC
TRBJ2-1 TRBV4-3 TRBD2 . CASSPNPLAGGPREQFF TGCGCCAGCAGCCCAAACCCACTAGCGGGGGGGCCTCGTGAGCAGTTCTTC
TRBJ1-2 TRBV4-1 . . CASSQLRADRLLLYGYTF TGCGCCAGCAGCCAACTTCGCGCGGACAGACTCCTTCTCTATGGCTACACCTTC
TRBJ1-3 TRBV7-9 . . CASSAVGNTIYF TGTGCCAGCAGCGCAGTTGGAAACACCATATATTTT
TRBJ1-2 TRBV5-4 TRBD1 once CASSFRLGQGPPYGYTF TGTGCCAGCAGCTTCCGATTGGGACAGGGGCCCCCCTATGGCTACACCTTC
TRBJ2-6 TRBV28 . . CASSPQVTGANVLTF TGTGCCAGCAGTCCCCAGGTAACTGGGGCCAACGTCCTGACTTTC
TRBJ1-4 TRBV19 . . CASSRRLDEKLFF TGTGCCAGTAGTCGAAGGCTAGACGAAAAACTGTTTTTT
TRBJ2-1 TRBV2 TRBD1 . CASRLLGTGGNEQFF TGTGCCAGCAGGCTTTTAGGGACAGGGGGGAATGAGCAGTTCTTC
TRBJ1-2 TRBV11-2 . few CASSPRQFSNYGYTF TGTGCCAGCAGCCCAAGACAGTTCTCTAACTATGGCTACACCTTC
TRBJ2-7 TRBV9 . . CASSGHRDHEQYF TGTGCCAGCAGCGGACACAGGGACCACGAGCAGTACTTC